One sample yielded the 29 T cell receptor beta chains listed below, sequenced in a study of blood T cell repertoires in COVID-19. Profiling relied on immunoSEQ multiplex PCR, and the TCRdb table lists in-frame clones only, not all of them. Of roughly 220,000 clones detected, about nine tenths appear once; the ten largest clones hold 2.6%. The material sequenced was PBMCs or T cells enriched from blood (not recorded which). All receptors derive from a woman aged 25 to 45 who had recovered from COVID-19.

The rearrangement joins TRBV19 to TRBJ1-6, with D tentatively TRBD1 (5 bases). Trimming cost V 5 bases and J 5 bases, with 10 bases left between them. Germline V CDR1 and CDR2: LNHDA, SQIVND (reference sequence). CDR3 size: 14 residues. The CDR3 nucleotides are TGTGCCAGTAGTCTCGGGACTCATAATTCACCCCTCCACTTT. As protein: CASSLGTHNSPLHF.

This clone has a handful of counts. The chain uses TRBV6-1 and TRBJ1-4, with D perhaps TRBD1 (6 bases). This CDR3 has 15 residues. CDR1 is MNHNS and CDR2 is SASEGT in the germline V gene. V was trimmed by 3 bases and J by 2 bases, leaving 10 bases between them. CDR3 loop: CASSDITGTNEKLFF. CDR3 coding DNA: TGTGCCAGCAGTGATATCACAGGGACTAATGAAAAACTGTTTTTT.

The rearrangement uses TRBV5-1 and TRBJ2-7; 7 positions match TRBD1. The CDR3 runs 15 residues. Trimming took 4 bases from V and 5 from J; bases not matched to a gene: 12. Germline CDR1 reads SGHRS; CDR2 reads YFSETQ. The CDR3 DNA follows: TGCGCCAGCAGCCAGAGGACAGGTGGTATCGACGAGCAGTACTTC. Its translation is CASSQRTGGIDEQYF.

This chain links TRBV11-2 with TRBJ2-3, with 7 bases lining up with TRBD2. The CDR3 runs 15 residues. Trimming cost V 3 bases and J 2 bases; bases outside gene matches: 5. Per the germline V gene, CDR1 is SGHAT and CDR2 is FQNNGV. The CDR3 nucleotides are TGTGCCAGCAGCTTGCGCGGGGGAGCCACAGATACGCAGTATTTT. It encodes CASSLRGGATDTQYF.

The chain couples TRBV7-3 to TRBJ1-5, with 7 bases identical to TRBD1. CDR1 is SGHTA, CDR2 FQGTGA, per germline. Unmatched junction bases numbered 7, after V lost 5 bases and J lost 9 bases. The CDR3 runs 13 residues. In nucleotides, the CDR3 is TGTGCCAGCAGCGTTGACAGGGCAGGGCCCCAGCATTTT. This sequence encodes CASSVDRAGPQHF.

J is TRBJ2-7 and V is TRBV19, with 7 nucleotides matching TRBD2. With V trimmed by 3 bases and J by 3 bases, 5 bases remained unmatched. The CDR3 is made up of 14 amino acids. CDR1 is LNHDA and CDR2 is SQIVND in the germline V gene (reference sequence). The CDR3 nucleotides are TGTGCCAGTAGTATCTACGGGGAGGGCTACGAGCAGTACTTC. Its protein product is CASSIYGEGYEQYF.

This chain uses TRBV19 with TRBJ2-1, with 12 bases fitting TRBD2. This CDR3 has 14 amino acids. V shed 10 bases, J shed 4 bases, and the junction held 5 bases outside the gene matches. Germline assignment: CDR1 LNHDA and CDR2 SQIVND (reference sequence). The CDR3 DNA reads TGTGCCACCATGCTAGCGGGGGGGTACAATGAGCAGTTCTTC. It translates to CATMLAGGYNEQFF.

In this sample, this clone turned up once. The chain couples TRBV28 to TRBJ2-1, with no clear D. The germline V gene has CDR1 MDHEN and CDR2 SYDVKM. This CDR3 contains 15 residues. V was shortened by 1 base and J by 0 bases, with 7 bases between the two germline ends. The CDR3 loop is CASSLLESSYNEQFF. CDR3 nucleotide sequence: TGTGCCAGCAGTTTATTGGAGAGCTCCTACAATGAGCAGTTCTTC. The whole variable domain, remainder taken from reference TRBV28 and TRBJ2-1, is DVKVTQSSRYLVKRTGEKVFLECVQDMDHENMFWYRQDPGLGLRLIYFSYDVKMKEKGDIPEGYSVSREKKERFSLILESASTNQTSMYLCASSLLESSYNEQFFGPGTRLTVL.

The CDR3 spells CASSQRGVTDTQYF. CDR3 nucleotide sequence: TGTGCCAGTTCGCAGCGGGGAGTAACAGATACGCAGTATTTT. The genes are TRBV9 and TRBJ2-3, with TRBD2 matching 7 bases. The germline V gene encodes CDR1 SGDLS and CDR2 YYNGEE. Trimming removed 8 bases from V and 3 bases from J; junction bases left unmatched: 9. The CDR3 has 14 amino acids.

The chain has TRBV13 and TRBJ2-1; no reliable D call. The CDR3 is 12 residues long. Trimming stripped 5 bases from V and 7 bases from J, with 9 bases between. CDR1 is PRHDT, CDR2 FYEKMQ, per germline (reference sequence). This chain's CDR3 is CASSLTENEQFF. The CDR3 DNA reads TGTGCCAGCAGCCTAACAGAAAATGAGCAGTTCTTC.

V and J are TRBV19 and TRBJ1-1; D remains ambiguous. There are 13 residues in the CDR3. CDR1 is LNHDA, CDR2 SQIVND, per germline (reference sequence). Trimming removed 1 base from V and 1 base from J, with 4 bases in between. CDR3 residues: CASSIAKNTEAFF. CDR3 nucleotide sequence: TGTGCCAGTAGTATAGCTAAGAACACTGAAGCTTTCTTT.

The chain combines TRBV11-3 with TRBJ2-1, with D possibly matching TRBD2 (6 bases). There are 13 residues in the CDR3. The V gene lost 4 bases and the J gene lost 6 bases, with 10 bases spanning the gap. Germline values: CDR1 SGHNT, CDR2 YENEEA. For the CDR3, the DNA is TGTGCCAGCAGCTCGGGACTCTTCAATGAGCAGTTCTTC. Translated, it gives CASSSGLFNEQFF.

This chain joins TRBV25-1 and TRBJ1-4; the D gene is possibly TRBD1 (6 bases). CDR3 length: 18 amino acids. Germline CDR1 and CDR2: MGHDK and SYGVNS. V was shortened by 5 bases and J by 8 bases, with 27 bases between the two germline ends. The DNA for the CDR3 is TGTGCCAGCAGTCCAACCCCCGGGGCGGGGGGCATTGGGGAAAAACTGTTTTTT. Translating it yields CASSPTPGAGGIGEKLFF.

This chain uses TRBV5-5 with TRBJ2-3; the D gene is possibly TRBD2 (5 bases). The V gene lost 0 bases and the J gene lost 0 bases, with 14 bases spanning the gap. This CDR3 is 17 amino acids long. Germline CDR1 reads SGHKS; CDR2 reads YYEKEE (reference sequence). CDR3 loop: CASSLDQKRFSTDTQYF. The CDR3 DNA is TGTGCCAGCAGCTTGGATCAGAAGCGGTTTAGCACAGATACGCAGTATTTT. Together with reference TRBV5-5 and TRBJ2-3, the CDR3 gives the full variable domain: DAGVTQSPTHLIKTRGQQVTLRCSPISGHKSVSWYQQVLGQGPQFIFQYYEKEERGRGNFPDRFSARQFPNYSSELNVNALLLGDSALYLCASSLDQKRFSTDTQYFGPGTRLTVL.

This clone appeared a few times. CDR3 sequence: CASSGTGDSYEQYF. CDR3 DNA sequence: TGTGCCAGCTCAGGAACAGGGGACTCCTACGAGCAGTACTTC. The chain couples TRBV18 to TRBJ2-7, with 7 bases fitting TRBD1. The CDR3 is made up of 14 amino acids. Germline-derived CDR1 and CDR2 are KGHSH and LQKENI. The V gene end was trimmed by 5 bases and the J gene end by 0 bases; junction bases not matched to a gene: 4. The full variable domain, completed using reference TRBV18 and TRBJ2-7, is NAGVMQNPRHLVRRRGQEARLRCSPMKGHSHVYWYRQLPEEGLKFMVYLQKENIIDESGMPKERFSAEFPKEGPSILRIQQVVRGDSAAYFCASSGTGDSYEQYFGPGTRLTVT.

V usage is TRBV4-3 and J usage is TRBJ2-1; 7 positions match TRBD2. In germline, CDR1 is LGHNA, CDR2 YSLEER. This CDR3 is built from 17 residues. V lost 0 bases and J lost 12; bases outside the gene matches: 17. This CDR3 reads CASSQDNQPSSRGVQFF. The CDR3 DNA is TGCGCCAGCAGCCAAGATAATCAACCTAGTAGCCGGGGGGTGCAGTTCTTC.

V usage is TRBV29-1 and J usage is TRBJ1-1; D is uncertain. From germline, CDR1 is SQVTM and CDR2 ANQGSEA. V was shortened by 0 bases and J by 0 bases, with 14 bases between the two germline ends. The CDR3 contains 16 residues. CDR3 bases: TGCAGCGTTGAAGATCACAACCGCGGGATGAACACTGAAGCTTTCTTT. This gives the protein CSVEDHNRGMNTEAFF.

The chain has TRBV23-1 and TRBJ2-6; possible D gene TRBD1, 5 bases. TRBV23-1 is noted as an ORF with a role that remains uncertain. This CDR3 is built from 17 residues. The ends were cut back, 6 bases at V and 2 bases at J, with 17 bases in the middle. The CDR3 here is CASRKGVMGTGANVLTF. Here the CDR3 DNA reads TGCGCCAGCAGGAAAGGGGTAATGGGAACTGGGGCCAACGTCCTGACTTTC.

This chain links TRBV19 with TRBJ2-3, with 15 bases lining up with TRBD2. Germline trimming cut 3 bases from V and 5 bases from J; bases unmatched to any gene: 3. CDR3 size: 16 residues. Germline loops: CDR1 LNHDA, CDR2 SQIVND (reference sequence). The CDR3 DNA reads as TGTGCCAGTAGTATCCCGGGACTAGCGGGGGGAGATACGCAGTATTTT. It translates to CASSIPGLAGGDTQYF. The full variable domain, completed using reference TRBV19 and TRBJ2-3, is DGGITQSPKYLFRKEGQNVTLSCEQNLNHDAMYWYRQDPGQGLRLIYYSQIVNDFQKGDIAEGYSVSREKKESFPLTVTSAQKNPTAFYLCASSIPGLAGGDTQYFGPGTRLTVL.

The chain uses TRBV5-6 and TRBJ1-3; 7 nucleotides agree with TRBD1. There are 15 residues in the CDR3. Looked up from germline, CDR1 is SGHDT and CDR2 is YYEEEE. The V segment lost 5 bases and the J segment 2 bases; nucleotides outside the gene matches: 7. The CDR3 here is CASSLLTGAGNTIYF. The DNA of the CDR3 is TGTGCCAGCAGTCTACTAACAGGGGCTGGAAACACCATATATTTT. The variable domain in full, completed from reference TRBV5-6 and TRBJ1-3, reads DAGVTQSPTHLIKTRGQQVTLRCSPKSGHDTVSWYQQALGQGPQFIFQYYEEEERQRGNFPDRFSGHQFPNYSSELNVNALLLGDSALYLCASSLLTGAGNTIYFGEGSWLTVV.

The CDR3 loop reads CASSWVDTAGLKDTQYF. CDR3 coding DNA: TGTGCCAGCAGTTGGGTGGACACGGCAGGGCTCAAGGATACGCAGTATTTT. The chain is built from TRBV6-2 or TRBV6-3 and TRBJ2-3; weak D call: TRBD1 (5 bases). The germline V gene encodes CDR1 MNHEY and CDR2 SVGEGT. V was clipped by 4 bases and J by 6 bases, with 23 bases between them. The CDR3 consists of 17 residues.

The rearrangement uses TRBV7-2 and TRBJ2-7, with a weak D call TRBD2 (6 bases). The CDR3 covers 14 residues. The germline CDR1 and CDR2 sequences are SGHTA and FQGNSA. With 5 bases removed from V and 0 bases from J, the gap between germline ends came to 11 bases. DNA of the CDR3: TGTGCCAGCAGCCTCCGGGACTCCTCCTACGAGCAGTACTTC. This codes for CASSLRDSSYEQYF.

The J gene is TRBJ1-2, the V gene TRBV19, with a tentative D call TRBD1 (6 bases). The CDR3 contains 15 residues. Germline values: CDR1 LNHDA, CDR2 SQIVND (reference sequence). Trimming stripped 4 bases from V and 4 bases from J, with 16 bases between. The chain's CDR3 is CASSTPLTGSYGYTF. The CDR3 DNA sequence: TGTGCCAGTAGTACCCCCCTTACAGGGAGCTATGGCTACACCTTC.

The chain is built from TRBV18 and TRBJ1-2; 7 positions agree with TRBD1. Germline V CDR1 and CDR2: KGHSH, LQKENI. V shed 6 bases and J 2 bases; nucleotides not matched to a gene: 3. The CDR3 has 13 amino acids. CDR3 nucleotide sequence: TGTGCCAGCTCTGCGGACAGGAACTATGGCTACACCTTC. Protein: CASSADRNYGYTF. The full variable domain, with the rest looked up from reference TRBV18 and TRBJ1-2, is NAGVMQNPRHLVRRRGQEARLRCSPMKGHSHVYWYRQLPEEGLKFMVYLQKENIIDESGMPKERFSAEFPKEGPSILRIQQVVRGDSAAYFCASSADRNYGYTFGSGTRLTVV.

Turning to this clone: Other DNA sequences in the same sample also yield this CDR3. J is TRBJ1-2 and V is TRBV5-1, with D maybe TRBD1 (5 bases). This CDR3 contains 14 residues. From germline, CDR1 is SGHRS and CDR2 YFSETQ. V was cut by 0 bases and J by 7 bases, with 13 bases left in between. This CDR3 is CASSLDRGGGGYTF. The CDR3 DNA sequence: TGCGCCAGCAGCTTGGACCGGGGCGGGGGTGGCTACACCTTC.

V is TRBV7-8 and J is TRBJ1-1; D is unclear. Germline V gives CDR1 SGHVS, CDR2 FQNEAQ. The CDR3 is made up of 13 amino acids. Trimming cost V 6 bases and J 9 bases, with 17 bases left between them. CDR3 bases: TGTGCCAGCAGTCCTCGGGGAATTAGGAAAGCTTTCTTT. It specifies CASSPRGIRKAFF.

The V call is TRBV19, the J call TRBJ2-3, with 8 bases lining up with TRBD1. CDR1 is LNHDA, CDR2 SQIVND, per germline (reference sequence). Trimming cost V 10 bases and J 2 bases; bases outside gene matches: 11. The CDR3 length is 15 residues. CDR3 region: CATTQGGWDTDTQYF. CDR3 in DNA: TGTGCCACCACACAGGGGGGCTGGGACACAGATACGCAGTATTTT.

The chain carries TRBV10-3 and TRBJ2-7, with TRBD1 matching 10 bases. The germline gives CDR1 ENHRY, CDR2 SYGVKD. The CDR3 has 15 residues. The V segment lost 6 bases and the J segment 5 bases; nucleotides outside the gene matches: 10. DNA of the CDR3: TGTGCCATCAGACCCACAGGGGACAGGGGAGACGAGCAGTACTTC. It codes for CAIRPTGDRGDEQYF.

The J gene is TRBJ2-7, the V gene TRBV7-2, with D uncertain. With 1 base removed from V and 2 bases from J, the gap between germline ends came to 12 bases. The CDR3 runs to 15 residues. From germline, CDR1 is SGHTA and CDR2 FQGNSA. CDR3 region: CASSLGGNKAYEQYF. In DNA form, the CDR3 reads TGTGCCAGCAGCTTAGGAGGCAACAAGGCCTACGAGCAGTACTTC.